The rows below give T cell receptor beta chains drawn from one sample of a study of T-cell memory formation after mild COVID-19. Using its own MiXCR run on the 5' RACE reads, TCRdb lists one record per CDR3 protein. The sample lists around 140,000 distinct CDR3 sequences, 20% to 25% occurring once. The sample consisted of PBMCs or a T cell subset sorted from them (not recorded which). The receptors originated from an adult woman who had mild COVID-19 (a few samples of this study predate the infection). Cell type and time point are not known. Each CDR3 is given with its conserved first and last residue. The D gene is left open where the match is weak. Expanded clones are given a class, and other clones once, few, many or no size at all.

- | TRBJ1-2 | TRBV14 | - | TGTGCCAGCAGCCAGGGGGGCTACTATGGCTACACCTTC | CASSQGGYYGYTF
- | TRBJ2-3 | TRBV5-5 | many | TGTGCCAGCAGCTTGGAGGTCAGGGATACGCAGTATTTT | CASSLEVRDTQYF
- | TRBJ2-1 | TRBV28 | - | TGTGCCAGTTCACCGGCGGACCGCTCCTACAATGAGCAGTTCTTC | CASSPADRSYNEQFF
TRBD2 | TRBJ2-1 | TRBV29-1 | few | TGCAGCGTTGAAGGCGGGGGCTCCTACAATGAGCAGTTCTTC | CSVEGGGSYNEQFF
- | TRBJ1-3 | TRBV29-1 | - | TGCAGCGCCCGCGGCTCTGGAAACACCATATATTTT | CSARGSGNTIYF
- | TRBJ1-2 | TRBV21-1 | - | TGTGCCAGCAGCAAAGTTTGGGGTAGGAGCTACACCTTC | CASSKVWGRSYTF
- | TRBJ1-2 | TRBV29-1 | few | TGCAGCGTTGTGGGATACCGGGACCTACAAGCTAACTATGGCTACACCTTC | CSVVGYRDLQANYGYTF
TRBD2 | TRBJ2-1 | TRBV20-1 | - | TGCAGTGCTAGAGACGCGGGACTAGAGTACAATGAGCAGTTCTTC | CSARDAGLEYNEQFF
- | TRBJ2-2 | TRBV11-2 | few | TGTGCCAGCAGCAAGACCTTTTCTACAGGTCCTCCGAACACCGGGGAGCTGTTTTTT | CASSKTFSTGPPNTGELFF
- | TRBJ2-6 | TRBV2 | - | TGTGCCAGCAGTGAAGCGCCGGGCTCTGGGGCCAACGTCCTGACTTTC | CASSEAPGSGANVLTF
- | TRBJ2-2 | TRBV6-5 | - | TGTGCCAGCAGTTCTCTACCATTCAGCAACACCGGGGAGCTGTTTTTT | CASSSLPFSNTGELFF
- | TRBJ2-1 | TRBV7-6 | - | TGTGCCAGCAGCCCACGGGTACAGGGCAGCAATGAGCAGTTCTTC | CASSPRVQGSNEQFF
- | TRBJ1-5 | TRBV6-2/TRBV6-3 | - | TGTGCCAGCAGTTACGGAGACCCCCATCAGCCCCAGCATTTT | CASSYGDPHQPQHF
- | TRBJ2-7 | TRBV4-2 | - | TGTGCCAGCAGCCAACCGGGGTCCTACGAGCAGTACTTC | CASSQPGSYEQYF
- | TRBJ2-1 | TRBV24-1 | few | TGTGCCACCAGTGATTCCCCCAATGAGCAGTTCTTC | CATSDSPNEQFF
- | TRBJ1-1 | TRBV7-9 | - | TGTGCCAGCAGCTTAGGGGGGACCCCTTTAAACACTGAAGCTTTCTTT | CASSLGGTPLNTEAFF
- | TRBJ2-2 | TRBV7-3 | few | TGTGCCAGCAGCTTAACCTTCGGCCAGGGGAGCACCGGGGAGCTGTTTTTT | CASSLTFGQGSTGELFF
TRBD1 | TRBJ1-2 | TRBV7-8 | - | TGTGCCAGCAGTTCCCCGGGACAGGAGCTCTTCTATGGCTACACCTTC | CASSSPGQELFYGYTF
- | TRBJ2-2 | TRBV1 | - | TGCACCAGCAGCCAAGATCGCGGGGATACCGGGGAGCTGTTTTTT | CTSSQDRGDTGELFF
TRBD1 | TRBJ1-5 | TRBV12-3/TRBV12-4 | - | TGTGCCAGCGGGAACAGGGGAAATCAGCCCCAGCATTTT | CASGNRGNQPQHF
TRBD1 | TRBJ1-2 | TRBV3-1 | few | TGTGCCAGCAGCCAAGACAGGGGGCAAGGCTATGGCTACACCTTC | CASSQDRGQGYGYTF
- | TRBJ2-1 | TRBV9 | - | TGTGCCAGCAGCGTAGGAGGACAGAGCTCCTACAATGAGCAGTTCTTC | CASSVGGQSSYNEQFF
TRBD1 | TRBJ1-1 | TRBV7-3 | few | TGTGCCAGCAGCTCAACCCCCGGGACAGGGGGCAGAGGGAACACTGAAGCTTTCTTT | CASSSTPGTGGRGNTEAFF
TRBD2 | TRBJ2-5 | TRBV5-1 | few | TGCGCCAGCAGCTTACCGGGCGGGGGACCCTCGCAAGAGACCCAGTACTTC | CASSLPGGGPSQETQYF
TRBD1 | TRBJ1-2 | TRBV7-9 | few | TGTGCCAGCAGCTCCCCGGGACAGGGGGAATATGGCTACACCTTC | CASSSPGQGEYGYTF
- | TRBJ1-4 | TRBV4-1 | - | TGCGCCAGCAGCCAAACAGGGTTGGAGACTAATGAAAAACTGTTTTTT | CASSQTGLETNEKLFF
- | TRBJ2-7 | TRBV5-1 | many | TGCGCCAGCAGCTTAGAGGGGGACTCCTACGAGCAGTACTTC | CASSLEGDSYEQYF
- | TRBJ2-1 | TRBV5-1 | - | TGCGCCAGCAGCTTGGGTCCAGGGGACAATGAGCAGTTCTTC | CASSLGPGDNEQFF
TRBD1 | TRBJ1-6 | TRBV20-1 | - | TGCAGTGCTAGAGTGACAGGGAATTCACCCCTCCACTTT | CSARVTGNSPLHF
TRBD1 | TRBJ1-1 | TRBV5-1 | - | TGCGCCAGCAGCTTGGCCGACAGGGGTATCACTGAAGCTTTCTTT | CASSLADRGITEAFF
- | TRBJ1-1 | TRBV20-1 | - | TGCAGTGCTAGGGGGTTAAGGGCCGAGGGTGTGTACGCTGAAGCTTTCTTT | CSARGLRAEGVYAEAFF
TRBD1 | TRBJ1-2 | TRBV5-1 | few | TGCGCCAGCGCCGGGACAGGGGTCTATGGCTACACCTTC | CASAGTGVYGYTF
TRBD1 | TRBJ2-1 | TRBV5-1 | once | TGCGCCAGCAGCTGGGGACAGGGGGTGGATGAGCAGTTCTTC | CASSWGQGVDEQFF
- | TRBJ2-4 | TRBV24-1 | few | TGTGCCACTGCCGGACGGGGCCCAAACATTCAGTACTTC | CATAGRGPNIQYF
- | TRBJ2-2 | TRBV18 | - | TGTGCCAGCTCACACCAGCCCGATTGGCCAGGGCTGTTTTTT | CASSHQPDWPGLFF
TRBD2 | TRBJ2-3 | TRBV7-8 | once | TGTGCCAGCAGCTCTCTAGCGGGAGACTCTTCTAGCACAGATACGCAGTATTTT | CASSSLAGDSSSTDTQYF
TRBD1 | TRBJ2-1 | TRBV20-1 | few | TGCAGTGCTAGACAAATCGGGACAGCCTACAATGAGCAGTTCTTC | CSARQIGTAYNEQFF
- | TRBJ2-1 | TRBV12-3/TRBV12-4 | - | TGTGCCAGCAGTTCCCATAGGGTATTCAATGAGCAGTTCTTC | CASSSHRVFNEQFF
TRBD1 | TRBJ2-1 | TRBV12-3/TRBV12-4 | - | TGTGCCAGCAGCTTAGGGGGCATCGGGACCACCTACAATGAGCAGTTCTTC | CASSLGGIGTTYNEQFF
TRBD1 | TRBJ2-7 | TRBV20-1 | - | TGCAGTGCTGGGGGTACAGGGGGCTCCTACGAGCAGTACTTC | CSAGGTGGSYEQYF
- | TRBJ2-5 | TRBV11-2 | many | TGTGCCAGCAGCAGACAGGTCGAGGAGACCCAGTACTTC | CASSRQVEETQYF
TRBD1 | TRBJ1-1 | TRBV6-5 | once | TGTGCCAGCAGTTACAGGCAGGGGGGCACTGAAGCTTTCTTT | CASSYRQGGTEAFF
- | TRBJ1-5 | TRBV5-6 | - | TGTGCCAGCACCTTTTCCTTGACAGATCAGCCCCAGCATTTT | CASTFSLTDQPQHF
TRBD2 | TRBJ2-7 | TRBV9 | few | TGTGCCAGCAAAACGGGACTAGCGGGAGCATACGAGCAGTACTTC | CASKTGLAGAYEQYF